One sample yielded the 28 T cell receptor beta chains listed below, sequenced in a study of blood T cell repertoires in COVID-19. Clones were sequenced by immunoSEQ multiplex PCR, and TCRdb holds only the in-frame ones, with some missing. In the table there are approximately 170,000 clones, around 84% of which are singletons. Input material: peripheral blood. The receptors originated from a woman between 65 and 79 years old with COVID-19, enrolled during active disease.

The genes are TRBV19 and TRBJ2-6, with 8 bases identical to TRBD1. The CDR3 runs 16 residues. Germline assignment: CDR1 LNHDA and CDR2 SQIVND (reference sequence). The J segment lost 3 bases and the V segment lost 1 base, leaving 2 bases of the junction unmatched. CDR3 amino acids: CASSIGQGYGANVLTF. CDR3 nucleotides: TGTGCCAGTAGTATAGGACAGGGGTATGGGGCCAACGTCCTGACTTTC.

The chain combines TRBV6-5 with TRBJ2-7; TRBD2 matches at 9 bases. V shed 6 bases and J 6 bases; nucleotides not matched to a gene: 6. The germline V gene encodes CDR1 MNHEY and CDR2 SVGAGI. CDR3 length equals 13 residues. The CDR3 DNA sequence: TGTGCCAGCAGCGAGACGACTAGCGGCGAGCAGTACTTC. It yields the protein CASSETTSGEQYF.

The chain carries TRBV18 and TRBJ2-7; TRBD1 agrees at 10 bases. Germline-derived CDR1 and CDR2 are KGHSH and LQKENI. The CDR3 extends over 15 amino acids. Trimming removed 6 bases from V and 4 bases from J; junction bases left unmatched: 9. The CDR3 coding sequence is TGTGCCAGCTCCCAATACCGGGACAGGGGTTACGAGCAGTACTTC. Its translation is CASSQYRDRGYEQYF.

This rearrangement joins TRBV24-1 to TRBJ2-2; 7 bases map to TRBD1. The V segment lost 6 bases and the J segment 1 base; nucleotides outside the gene matches: 7. Germline assignment: CDR1 KGHDR and CDR2 SFDVKD. The CDR3 length is 16 residues. The CDR3 region is CATSTPRQGNTGELFF. The CDR3 DNA reads TGTGCCACCAGTACCCCCCGACAGGGGAACACCGGGGAGCTGTTTTTT.

V usage is TRBV12-3 or TRBV12-4 and J usage is TRBJ1-1; D is undetermined. The length of the CDR3 is 12 residues. Trimming left V 3 bases short and J 11 bases short, with 13 bases between. CDR3: CASSLKAEKAFF. CDR3 sequence (DNA): TGTGCCAGCAGTTTGAAGGCGGAGAAGGCTTTCTTT.

The chain couples TRBV1 to TRBJ2-1; TRBD2 was called by the table and not checked on the DNA. TRBV1 is a listed pseudogene. The CDR3 consists of 16 residues. The CDR3 sequence: CTSSRLAGVTYNEQFF. DNA of the CDR3: TGCACCAGCAGCCGACTAGCGGGAGTAACCTACAATGAGCAGTTCTTC.

The gene calls are TRBV6-5 and TRBJ2-7; unclear D gene. The V end was cut by 6 bases, the J end by 4 bases, with 13 bases between. The germline CDR1 and CDR2 sequences are MNHEY and SVGAGI. The CDR3 runs to 13 residues. The CDR3 DNA reads TGTGCCAGCAGCCCCCGATCACGGTACGAGCAGTACTTC. Residues: CASSPRSRYEQYF.

The V and J genes are TRBV2 and TRBJ1-5, with D hard to call. The CDR3 is 14 residues long. In germline, CDR1 is SNHLY, CDR2 FYNNEI. Trimming stripped 11 bases from V and 0 bases from J, with 14 bases between. The chain's CDR3 is CAVGERDSNQPQHF. The CDR3 DNA is TGTGCCGTTGGGGAGAGGGATAGCAATCAGCCCCAGCATTTT.

V and J are TRBV30 and TRBJ1-1; 8 bases align to TRBD1. Germline V CDR1 and CDR2: GTSNPN, SVGIG (reference sequence). CDR3 length equals 15 residues. Trimming took 5 bases from V and 5 from J; bases not matched to a gene: 13. CDR3: CAWSTSRGRRTEAFF. In DNA, the CDR3 is TGTGCCTGGTCTACCTCCAGGGGGCGAAGAACTGAAGCTTTCTTT.

The chain carries TRBV3-1 (or the pseudogene TRBV3-2) and TRBJ2-7, with D possibly TRBD1 on 5 matching bases. Germline loops: CDR1 LGHDT, CDR2 YNNKEL (reference sequence). The V and J ends lost 1 base and 1 base respectively, with 11 bases between them. This CDR3 region has 15 residues. CDR3 nucleotide sequence: TGTGCCAGCAGCCAAGGAGGTGGGGCATCCTACGAGCAGTACGTC. Its protein is CASSQGGGASYEQYV.

The chain recombines TRBV5-4 with TRBJ2-2, with D maybe TRBD2 (7 bases). The V end was cut by 3 bases, the J end by 6 bases, with 18 bases between. The V gene's germline CDR1 is SGHNT and CDR2 YYREEE (reference sequence). This CDR3 comprises 16 residues. In nucleotides, the CDR3 is TGTGCCAGCAGCTGGGGGGGGGCCTCAGGCGCCGGGGAGCTGTTTTTT. It encodes CASSWGGASGAGELFF.

The genes are TRBV29-1 and TRBJ2-5; D perhaps matches TRBD1 (6 bases). The CDR3 is 14 residues long. CDR1 is SQVTM and CDR2 is ANQGSEA in the germline V gene. The V gene lost 6 bases and the J gene lost 3 bases, with 17 bases spanning the gap. The CDR3: CSVPVRGPEETQYF. The CDR3 coding sequence is TGCAGCGTCCCCGTCAGGGGCCCAGAAGAGACCCAGTACTTC.

V is TRBV5-4 and J is TRBJ1-2, with 7 bases fitting TRBD1. V was pared by 4 bases and J by 8 bases, with 5 bases of the junction left unmatched. This CDR3 spans 12 amino acids. CDR1 is SGHNT, CDR2 YYREEE, per germline (reference sequence). The CDR3: CASSQGVQGYTF. The CDR3, as DNA: TGTGCCAGCAGCCAGGGGGTCCAGGGCTACACCTTC.

The chain employs TRBV2 and TRBJ2-3, with 8 bases lining up with TRBD2. This CDR3 contains 13 residues. Germline CDR1 reads SNHLY; CDR2 reads FYNNEI. With 8 bases clipped from V and 5 bases from J, the junction kept 6 bases outside the gene matches. CDR3 region: CASLGREGDTQYF. The CDR3 nucleotides read TGTGCCAGCCTCGGACGGGAGGGAGATACGCAGTATTTT.

This clone turned up a few times. Other DNA variants within this sample encode the same CDR3. The chain carries TRBV18 and TRBJ1-5; 8 bases fit TRBD1. Germline CDR1 KGHSH, CDR2 LQKENI. With 6 bases clipped from V and 2 bases from J, the junction kept 6 bases outside the gene matches. The CDR3 extends over 15 amino acids. CDR3 DNA: TGTGCCAGCTCCCCAGACAGGGGTGGCAATCAGCCCCAGCATTTT. This sequence encodes CASSPDRGGNQPQHF.

This clone was observed once. The gene calls are TRBV3-1 (or the pseudogene TRBV3-2) and TRBJ1-6; D remains unclear. V was trimmed by 0 bases and J by 8 bases, leaving 11 bases between them. Germline V gene lookup returns CDR1 LGHDT and CDR2 YNNKEL (reference sequence). The CDR3 runs 15 residues. DNA for the CDR3: TGTGCCAGCAGCCAAGATTTGACCCGGGATTCACCCCTCCACTTT. Its protein product is CASSQDLTRDSPLHF.

The chain joins TRBV9 to TRBJ1-1, with 7 nucleotides matching TRBD1. The junction had 5 bases not matched to a gene; V was cut back by 0 bases and J by 6 bases. This CDR3 comprises 14 residues. Germline V CDR1 and CDR2: SGDLS, YYNGEE. CDR3 protein: CASSVGGQTAEAFF. CDR3 nucleotide sequence: TGTGCCAGCAGCGTAGGGGGACAGACAGCTGAAGCTTTCTTT.

This clone was detected once. The rearrangement uses TRBV6-4 and TRBJ1-1, with D possibly matching TRBD1 (5 bases). The CDR3 is 13 residues long. Looked up from germline, CDR1 is MRHNA and CDR2 is SNTAGT. The V end lost 6 bases, the J end lost 5 bases, and 13 bases lay between the germline ends. CDR3 loop: CASSPSGGTEAFF. The DNA for the CDR3 is TGTGCCAGCAGCCCCTCGGGGGGAACTGAAGCTTTCTTT.

This chain links TRBV9 with TRBJ2-6; the D gene is possibly TRBD1 (6 bases). V lost 2 bases and J 4 bases, leaving 10 bases between the germline ends. Per the germline V gene, CDR1 is SGDLS and CDR2 is YYNGEE. This CDR3 comprises 15 residues. The CDR3 bases are TGTGCCAGCAGCGTTACAGGGCCAGGGGCCAACGTCCTGACTTTC. The encoded protein is CASSVTGPGANVLTF.

The CDR3 DNA is TGTGCCAGCAGCCCCCAGGGGGCGGGTGCAGATACGCAGTATTTT. Its translation: CASSPQGAGADTQYF. The J gene is TRBJ2-3, the V gene TRBV9; TRBD1 matches 8 bases. V trimming: 4 bases; J trimming: 4 bases; junction bases outside the gene matches: 8. Per the germline V gene, CDR1 is SGDLS and CDR2 is YYNGEE. This CDR3 contains 15 residues.

The chain has TRBV9 and TRBJ2-2; D is unresolved. Per the germline V gene, CDR1 is SGDLS and CDR2 is YYNGEE. The CDR3 spans 17 residues. Trimming took 3 bases from V and 3 from J, leaving 18 bases between them. This chain's CDR3 is CASSAIQDLVYTGELFF. CDR3 DNA: TGTGCCAGCAGCGCGATTCAAGACTTAGTTTACACCGGGGAGCTGTTTTTT.

V and J are TRBV27 and TRBJ1-2; 10 bases line up with TRBD1. Germline-derived CDR1 and CDR2 are MNHEY and SMNVEV (reference sequence). V gave up 11 bases and J gave up 2 bases; unmatched junction bases: 5. The CDR3 is 13 amino acids. This chain's CDR3 is CAVRDRGNYGYTF. The CDR3 DNA reads TGTGCCGTCCGGGACAGGGGAAACTATGGCTACACCTTC.

This chain connects TRBV7-9 to TRBJ2-3; TRBD2 agrees at 11 bases. V was pared by 11 bases and J by 2 bases, with 6 bases of the junction left unmatched. The CDR3 consists of 14 residues. CDR1 and CDR2 from the germline V gene are SEHNR and FQNEAQ (reference sequence). DNA for the CDR3: TGTGCCGGCTCGACTAGCGGGAACACAGATACGCAGTATTTT. This gives the protein CAGSTSGNTDTQYF.

The rearrangement links TRBV7-8 to TRBJ1-2; D is possibly TRBD1 (6 bases). In germline, CDR1 is SGHVS, CDR2 FQNEAQ. CDR3 length: 14 amino acids. V lost 2 bases and J lost 4, with 11 bases in between. CDR3: CASSLTQGSYGYTF. The DNA for the CDR3 is TGTGCCAGCAGCTTAACCCAGGGGAGCTATGGCTACACCTTC.

The genes are TRBV24-1 and TRBJ2-2; D call uncertain. This CDR3 region has 16 residues. V lost 4 bases to trimming and J lost 5 bases, with 16 bases between them. Germline V gene data show CDR1 as KGHDR and CDR2 as SFDVKD. The DNA for the CDR3 is TGTGCCACCAGTGAACCCAAAAATGGAGATACCGGGGAGCTGTTTTTT. Its protein product is CATSEPKNGDTGELFF.

The chain links TRBV7-8 to TRBJ1-1; perhaps TRBD1 as D (6 bases). This CDR3 comprises 17 residues. In germline, CDR1 is SGHVS, CDR2 FQNEAQ. The ends were cut back, 2 bases at V and 0 bases at J, with 16 bases in the middle. CDR3 in DNA: TGTGCCAGCAGCTTACGACCACAGGGTGGGATGAACACTGAAGCTTTCTTT. Translation: CASSLRPQGGMNTEAFF.

The rearrangement joins TRBV2 to TRBJ1-2; the D gene is possibly TRBD1 (6 bases). The CDR3 runs to 12 residues. Germline V gene lookup returns CDR1 SNHLY and CDR2 FYNNEI. With 11 bases removed from V and 7 bases from J, the gap between germline ends came to 17 bases. This chain's CDR3 is CAGHGEGVGYTF. The DNA of the CDR3 is TGTGCCGGCCACGGGGAGGGGGTTGGCTACACCTTC.

The chain carries TRBV5-1 and TRBJ2-7, with 10 bases that match TRBD1. V was pared by 3 bases and J by 2 bases, with 2 bases of the junction left unmatched. The CDR3 runs to 14 residues. Germline V gives CDR1 SGHRS, CDR2 YFSETQ. The CDR3 sequence: CASSSDRGTYEQYF. DNA of the CDR3: TGCGCCAGCAGCTCGGACAGGGGGACCTACGAGCAGTACTTC.